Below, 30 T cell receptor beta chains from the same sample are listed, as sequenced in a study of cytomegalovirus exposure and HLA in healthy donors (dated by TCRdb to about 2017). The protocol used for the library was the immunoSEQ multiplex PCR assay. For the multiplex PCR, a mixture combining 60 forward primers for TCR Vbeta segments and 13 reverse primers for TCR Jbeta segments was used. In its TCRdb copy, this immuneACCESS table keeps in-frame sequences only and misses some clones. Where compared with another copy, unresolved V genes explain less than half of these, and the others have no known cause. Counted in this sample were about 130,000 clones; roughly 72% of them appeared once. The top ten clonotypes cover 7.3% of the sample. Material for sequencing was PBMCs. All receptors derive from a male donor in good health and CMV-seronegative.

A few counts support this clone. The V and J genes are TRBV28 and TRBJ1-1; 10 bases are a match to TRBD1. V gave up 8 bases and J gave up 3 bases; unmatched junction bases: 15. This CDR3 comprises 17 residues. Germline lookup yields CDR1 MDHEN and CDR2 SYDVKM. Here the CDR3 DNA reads TGTGCCAGCCCCCCACGAGACAGGGGGCGGTCCGACACTGAAGCTTTCTTT. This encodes CASPPRDRGRSDTEAFF.

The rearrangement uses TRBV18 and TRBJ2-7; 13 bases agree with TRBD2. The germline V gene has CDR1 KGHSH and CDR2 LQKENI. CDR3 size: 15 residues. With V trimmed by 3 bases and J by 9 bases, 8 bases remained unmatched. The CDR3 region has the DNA TGTGCCAGCTCACCGAGGACTAGCGGGGGAGAGTTGCAGTACTTC. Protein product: CASSPRTSGGELQYF.

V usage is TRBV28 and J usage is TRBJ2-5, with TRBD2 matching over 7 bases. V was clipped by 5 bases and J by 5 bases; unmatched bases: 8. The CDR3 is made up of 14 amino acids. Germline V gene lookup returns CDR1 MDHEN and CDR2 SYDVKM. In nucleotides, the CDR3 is TGTGCCAGCAGTCAGCCCGGCGGGGGTGAGACCCAGTACTTC. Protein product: CASSQPGGGETQYF.

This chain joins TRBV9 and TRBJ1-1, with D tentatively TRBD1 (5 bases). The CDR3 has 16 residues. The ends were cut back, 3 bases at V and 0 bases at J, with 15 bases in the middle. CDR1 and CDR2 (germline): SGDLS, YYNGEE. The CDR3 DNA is TGTGCCAGCAGCGGACGGGGGGGTGTGATGAACACTGAAGCTTTCTTT. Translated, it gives CASSGRGGVMNTEAFF.

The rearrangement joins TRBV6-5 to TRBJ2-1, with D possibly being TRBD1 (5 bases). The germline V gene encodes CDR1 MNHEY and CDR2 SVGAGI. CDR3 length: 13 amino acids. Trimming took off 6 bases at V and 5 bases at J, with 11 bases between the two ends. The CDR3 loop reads CASRYSRDNEQFF. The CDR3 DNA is TGTGCCAGCAGGTATTCCAGGGACAATGAGCAGTTCTTC.

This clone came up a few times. CDR3: CASSSGTGLDEQYF. For the CDR3, the DNA is TGTGCCAGCAGCTCCGGGACAGGGCTCGACGAGCAGTACTTC. J is TRBJ2-7 and V is TRBV7-9, with 9 bases matching TRBD1. Germline CDR1 SEHNR, CDR2 FQNEAQ (reference sequence). The CDR3 totals 14 residues. With V trimmed by 4 bases and J by 5 bases, 6 bases remained unmatched.

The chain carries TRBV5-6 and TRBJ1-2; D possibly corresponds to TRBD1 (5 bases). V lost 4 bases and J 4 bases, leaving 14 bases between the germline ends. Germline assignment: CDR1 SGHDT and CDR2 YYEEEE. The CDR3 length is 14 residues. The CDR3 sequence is CASSPSDSSYGYTF. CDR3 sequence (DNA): TGTGCCAGCAGCCCCTCAGACAGTTCCTATGGCTACACCTTC.

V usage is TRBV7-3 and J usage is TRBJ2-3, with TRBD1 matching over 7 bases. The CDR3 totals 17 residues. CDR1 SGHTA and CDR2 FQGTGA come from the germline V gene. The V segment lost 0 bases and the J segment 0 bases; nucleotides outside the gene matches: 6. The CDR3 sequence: CASSLTPGQLSTDTQYF. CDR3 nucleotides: TGTGCCAGCAGCTTAACCCCGGGACAGCTAAGCACAGATACGCAGTATTTT.

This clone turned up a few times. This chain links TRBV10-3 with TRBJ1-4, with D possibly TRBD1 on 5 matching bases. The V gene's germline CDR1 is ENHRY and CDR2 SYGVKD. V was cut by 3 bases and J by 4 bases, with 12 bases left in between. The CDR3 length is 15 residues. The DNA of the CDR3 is TGTGCCATCAGTGACCAGGGAAGCAATAATGAAAAACTGTTTTTT. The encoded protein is CAISDQGSNNEKLFF.

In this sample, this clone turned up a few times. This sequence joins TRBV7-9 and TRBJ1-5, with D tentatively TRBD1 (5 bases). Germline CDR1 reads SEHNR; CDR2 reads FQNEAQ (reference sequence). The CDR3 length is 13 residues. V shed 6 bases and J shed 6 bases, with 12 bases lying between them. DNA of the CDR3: TGTGCCAGCAGGTCGGGGGGGAGTCAGCCCCAGCATTTT. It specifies CASRSGGSQPQHF. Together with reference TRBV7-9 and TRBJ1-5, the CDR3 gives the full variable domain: DTGVSQNPRHKITKRGQNVTFRCDPISEHNRLYWYRQTLGQGPEFLTYFQNEAQLEKSRLLSDRFSAERPKGSFSTLEIQRTEQGDSAMYLCASRSGGSQPQHFGDGTRLSIL.

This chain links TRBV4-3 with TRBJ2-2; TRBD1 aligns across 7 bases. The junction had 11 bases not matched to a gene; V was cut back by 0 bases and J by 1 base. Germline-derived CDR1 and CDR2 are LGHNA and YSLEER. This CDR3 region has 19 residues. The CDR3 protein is CASSQDPYSGQLNTGELFF. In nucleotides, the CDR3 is TGCGCCAGCAGCCAAGATCCTTATTCGGGACAGCTGAACACCGGGGAGCTGTTTTTT.

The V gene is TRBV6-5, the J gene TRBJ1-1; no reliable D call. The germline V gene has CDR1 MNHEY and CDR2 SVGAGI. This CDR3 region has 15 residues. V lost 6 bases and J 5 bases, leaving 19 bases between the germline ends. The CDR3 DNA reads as TGTGCCAGCAGCCTCCAGGAGGGAGCTACGACTGAAGCTTTCTTT. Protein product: CASSLQEGATTEAFF.

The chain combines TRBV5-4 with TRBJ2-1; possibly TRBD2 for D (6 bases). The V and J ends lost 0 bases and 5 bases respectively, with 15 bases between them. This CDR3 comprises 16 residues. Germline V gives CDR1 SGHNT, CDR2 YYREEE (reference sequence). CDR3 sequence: CASSLGSSGQNNEQFF. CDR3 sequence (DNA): TGTGCCAGCAGCTTGGGGTCCAGCGGGCAAAACAATGAGCAGTTCTTC.

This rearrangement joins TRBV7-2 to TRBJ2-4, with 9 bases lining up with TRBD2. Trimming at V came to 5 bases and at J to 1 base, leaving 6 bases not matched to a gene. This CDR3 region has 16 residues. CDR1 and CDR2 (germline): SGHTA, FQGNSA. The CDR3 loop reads CASSLESGRAKNIQYF. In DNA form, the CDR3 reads TGTGCCAGCAGCCTAGAGAGCGGGAGGGCCAAAAACATTCAGTACTTC. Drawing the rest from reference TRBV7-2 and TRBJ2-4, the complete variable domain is GAGVSQSPSNKVTEKGKDVELRCDPISGHTALYWYRQSLGQGLEFLIYFQGNSAPDKSGLPSDRFSAERTGGSVSTLTIQRTQQEDSAVYLCASSLESGRAKNIQYFGAGTRLSVL.

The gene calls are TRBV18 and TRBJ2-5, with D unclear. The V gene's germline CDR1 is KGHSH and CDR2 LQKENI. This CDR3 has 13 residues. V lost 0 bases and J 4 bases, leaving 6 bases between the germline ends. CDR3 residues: CASSPPNGETQYF. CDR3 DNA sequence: TGTGCCAGCTCACCACCGAACGGAGAGACCCAGTACTTC.

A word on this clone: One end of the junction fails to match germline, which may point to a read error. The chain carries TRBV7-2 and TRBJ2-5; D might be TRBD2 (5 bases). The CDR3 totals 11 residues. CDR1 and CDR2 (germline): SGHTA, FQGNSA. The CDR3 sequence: CASSWGEAQYF. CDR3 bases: TGTGCCAGCAGCTGGGGAGAGGCCCAGTACTTC.

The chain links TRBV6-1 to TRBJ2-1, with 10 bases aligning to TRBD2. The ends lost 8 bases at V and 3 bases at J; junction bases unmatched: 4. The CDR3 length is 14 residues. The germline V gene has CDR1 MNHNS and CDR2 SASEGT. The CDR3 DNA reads TGTGCCAGCTCCCCTAGCGGGGGCTACAATGAGCAGTTCTTC. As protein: CASSPSGGYNEQFF.

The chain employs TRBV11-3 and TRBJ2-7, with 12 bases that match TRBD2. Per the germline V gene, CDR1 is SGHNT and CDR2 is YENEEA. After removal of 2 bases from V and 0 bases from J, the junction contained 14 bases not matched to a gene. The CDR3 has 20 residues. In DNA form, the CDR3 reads TGTGCCAGCAGCTTAAGGTCTAGCGGGAGGGCCCTTACGAGCTCCTACGAGCAGTACTTC. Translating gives CASSLRSSGRALTSSYEQYF.

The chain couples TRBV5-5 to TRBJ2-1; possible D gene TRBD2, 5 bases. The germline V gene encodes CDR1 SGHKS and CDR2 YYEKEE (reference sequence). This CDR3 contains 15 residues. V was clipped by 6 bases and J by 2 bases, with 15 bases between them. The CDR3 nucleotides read TGTGCCAGCACCTACCGGACTGCCGCCTACAATGAGCAGTTCTTC. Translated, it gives CASTYRTAAYNEQFF.

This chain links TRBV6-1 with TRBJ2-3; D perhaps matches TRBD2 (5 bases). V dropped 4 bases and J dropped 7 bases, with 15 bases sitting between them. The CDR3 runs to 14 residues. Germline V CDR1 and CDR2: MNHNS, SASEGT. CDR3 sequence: CASSANLGGYTQYF. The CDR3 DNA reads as TGTGCCAGCAGTGCTAACCTGGGCGGGTATACGCAGTATTTT.

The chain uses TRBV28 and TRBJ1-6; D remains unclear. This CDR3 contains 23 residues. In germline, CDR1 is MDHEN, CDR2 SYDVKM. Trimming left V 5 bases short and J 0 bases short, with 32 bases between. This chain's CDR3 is CASSTPNPPAVPLPSSYNSPLHF. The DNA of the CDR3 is TGTGCCAGCAGTACCCCCAACCCGCCCGCGGTCCCTTTACCGAGCTCCTATAATTCACCCCTCCACTTT.

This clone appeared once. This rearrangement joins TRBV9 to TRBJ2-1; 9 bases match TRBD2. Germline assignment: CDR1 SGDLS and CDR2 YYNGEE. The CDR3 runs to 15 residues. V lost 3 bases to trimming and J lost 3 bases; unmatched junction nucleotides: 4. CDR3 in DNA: TGTGCCAGCAGCGAGGGAGCGGGAGGCTACAATGAGCAGTTCTTC. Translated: CASSEGAGGYNEQFF.

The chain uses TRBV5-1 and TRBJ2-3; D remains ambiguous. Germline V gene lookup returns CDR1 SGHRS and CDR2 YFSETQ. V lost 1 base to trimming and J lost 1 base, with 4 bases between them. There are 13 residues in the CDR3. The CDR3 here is CASSLQGTDTQYF. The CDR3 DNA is TGCGCCAGCAGCTTGCAGGGCACAGATACGCAGTATTTT. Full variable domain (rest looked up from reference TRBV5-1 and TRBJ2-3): KAGVTQTPRYLIKTRGQQVTLSCSPISGHRSVSWYQQTPGQGLQFLFEYFSETQRNKGNFPGRFSGRQFSNSRSEMNVSTLELGDSALYLCASSLQGTDTQYFGPGTRLTVL.

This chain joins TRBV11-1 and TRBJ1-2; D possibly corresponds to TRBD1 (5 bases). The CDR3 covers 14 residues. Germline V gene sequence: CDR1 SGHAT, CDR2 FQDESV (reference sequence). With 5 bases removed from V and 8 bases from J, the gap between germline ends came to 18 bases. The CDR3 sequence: CASSRTDNNRGYTF. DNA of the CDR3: TGTGCCAGCAGCCGGACGGACAACAATCGGGGCTACACCTTC.

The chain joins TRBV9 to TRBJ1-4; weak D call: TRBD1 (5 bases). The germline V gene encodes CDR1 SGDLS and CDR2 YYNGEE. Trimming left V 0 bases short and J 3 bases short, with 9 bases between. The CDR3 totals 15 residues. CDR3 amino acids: CASSVEGNANEKLFF. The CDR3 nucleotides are TGTGCCAGCAGCGTAGAGGGGAATGCTAATGAAAAACTGTTTTTT.

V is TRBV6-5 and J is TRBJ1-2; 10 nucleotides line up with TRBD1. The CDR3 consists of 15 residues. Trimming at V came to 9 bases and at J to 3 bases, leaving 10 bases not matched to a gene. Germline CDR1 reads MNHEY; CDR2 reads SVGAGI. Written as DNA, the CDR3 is TGTGCCAGTACCGAGACCGGACAGGGGGACTATGGCTACACCTTC. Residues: CASTETGQGDYGYTF.

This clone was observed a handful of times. The CDR3 DNA reads TGTGCCAGTAGGTCGGGGGAACAGCCCCAGCATTTT. As protein: CASRSGEQPQHF. The chain has TRBV19 and TRBJ1-5; weak D call: TRBD1 (5 bases). V dropped 6 bases and J dropped 7 bases, with 10 bases sitting between them. The V gene's germline CDR1 is LNHDA and CDR2 SQIVND (reference sequence). The CDR3 consists of 12 residues.

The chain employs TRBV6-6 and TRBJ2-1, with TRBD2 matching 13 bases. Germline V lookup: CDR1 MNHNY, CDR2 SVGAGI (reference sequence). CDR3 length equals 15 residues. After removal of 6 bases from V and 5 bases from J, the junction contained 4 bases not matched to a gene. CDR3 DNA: TGTGCCAGCAGCCCCGGGACTAGCGGGAACAATGAGCAGTTCTTC. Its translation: CASSPGTSGNNEQFF.

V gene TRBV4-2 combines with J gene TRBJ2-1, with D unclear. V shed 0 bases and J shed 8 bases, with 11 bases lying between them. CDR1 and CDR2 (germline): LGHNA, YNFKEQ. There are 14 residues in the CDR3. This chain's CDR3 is CASSQESSRDEQFF. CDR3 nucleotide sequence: TGTGCCAGCAGCCAAGAGAGTTCACGGGATGAGCAGTTCTTC.

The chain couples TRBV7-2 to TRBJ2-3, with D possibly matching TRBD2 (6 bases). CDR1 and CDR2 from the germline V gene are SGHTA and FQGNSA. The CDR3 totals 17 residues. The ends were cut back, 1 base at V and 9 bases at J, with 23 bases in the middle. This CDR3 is CASSLGGSRELAGTQYF. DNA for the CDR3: TGTGCCAGCAGCTTAGGAGGGTCCCGGGAGCTGGCAGGAACGCAGTATTTT.